The 32 T cell receptor beta chains given below trace back to one sample, sequenced in a study of T cells in Graves' hyperthyroidism and ophthalmopathy. The source material, RNA transcripts, was used to amplify TCR beta CDR3 regions. An initial round of RT-PCR targeting the TCR CDR3 relied on the HTBI primer set. TCRdb independently ran MiXCR on the multiplex PCR reads; one entry per CDR3 protein. The sample holds about 270,000 distinct CDR3 sequences; approximately 21% are singletons and the top ten take 50% to 75%. The sequencing input was blood. The receptors originated from a man in his thirties or forties with Graves' ophthalmopathy.

As for this clonotype: This could be a read error, since a much larger clone is one nucleotide away. This chain joins TRBV11-3 and TRBJ2-3; tentatively, D is TRBD2 (5 bases). The V and J ends lost 11 bases and 8 bases respectively, with 17 bases between them. The CDR3 runs to 12 residues. The germline V gene has CDR1 SGHNT and CDR2 YENEEA. CDR3 DNA sequence: TGTGCCGGAGGTACGAGAGCAGGTACGCAGTATTTT. It translates to CAGGTRAGTQYF.

As DNA, the CDR3 is TGTGCCAGCAGCCTTGACCATACCTCCTACACCGGGGAGCTGTTTTTT. Protein sequence: CASSLDHTSYTGELFF. The rearrangement links TRBV6-1 to TRBJ2-2; no firm D call. This CDR3 is 16 amino acids long. V lost 6 bases and J 3 bases, leaving 17 bases between the germline ends. Germline V gene sequence: CDR1 MNHNS, CDR2 SASEGT.

This clonotype appeared many times. V is TRBV7-9 and J is TRBJ2-7; D remains unclear. V shed 4 bases and J shed 5 bases, with 6 bases lying between them. CDR3 length: 11 amino acids. Per germline, CDR1 SEHNR and CDR2 FQNEAQ (reference sequence). CDR3 coding DNA: TGTGCCAGCAGCTCGTGGGACGAGCAGTACTTC. Translated, it gives CASSSWDEQYF.

In nucleotides, the CDR3 is TGCAGTGCGGGGACTAGCGGGAGGTCGACCTACAATGAGCAGTTCTTC. It yields the protein CSAGTSGRSTYNEQFF. The chain joins TRBV20-1 to TRBJ2-1; 15 bases agree with TRBD2. The length of the CDR3 is 16 residues. CDR1 is DFQATT, CDR2 SNEGSKA, per germline (reference sequence). V trimming: 6 bases; J trimming: 2 bases; junction bases outside the gene matches: 5.

This clonotype was counted ten times or more. V usage is TRBV11-3 and J usage is TRBJ2-1; tentatively, D is TRBD2 (6 bases). CDR1 and CDR2 from the germline V gene are SGHNT and YENEEA. The V and J ends lost 0 bases and 7 bases respectively, with 10 bases between them. This CDR3 is built from 14 residues. CDR3 DNA: TGTGCCAGCAGCTTAGATCCTGGGGGGAATGAGCAGTTCTTC. Translation: CASSLDPGGNEQFF.

This clonotype was seen many times. The rearrangement links TRBV3-1 to TRBJ1-1; maybe TRBD1 (6 bases). Germline CDR1 is LGHDT and CDR2 is YNNKEL (reference sequence). The CDR3 spans 15 residues. Trimming left V 1 base short and J 3 bases short, with 12 bases between. CDR3 region: CASSQGGGPYTEAFF. CDR3 DNA: TGTGCCAGCAGCCAAGGAGGGGGGCCGTACACTGAAGCTTTCTTT.

The chain uses TRBV30 and TRBJ2-5; 9 bases map to TRBD2. V shed 4 bases and J 2 bases; nucleotides not matched to a gene: 8. The CDR3 is 15 residues long. CDR1 is GTSNPN, CDR2 SVGIG, per germline (reference sequence). The CDR3 sequence is CAWTSGTSSQETQYF. CDR3 bases: TGTGCCTGGACCTCCGGGACTAGCAGTCAAGAGACCCAGTACTTC.

V gene TRBV18 combines with J gene TRBJ2-7; 12 nucleotides align to TRBD1. The CDR3 is made up of 15 amino acids. Germline assignment: CDR1 KGHSH and CDR2 LQKENI. V lost 8 bases and J lost 3; bases outside the gene matches: 8. DNA for the CDR3: TGTGCCAGCAGGGGGACAGGGGGCATCATCTACGAGCAGTACTTC. The encoded protein is CASRGTGGIIYEQYF.

This clonotype was detected a few times. This chain joins TRBV3-1 and TRBJ2-1; no firm D call. Germline lookup yields CDR1 LGHDT and CDR2 YNNKEL (reference sequence). V lost 2 bases and J lost 7, with 9 bases in between. This CDR3 is built from 13 residues. The CDR3 DNA reads as TGTGCCAGCAGCCAACGACCCATAAATGAGCAGTTCTTC. Residues: CASSQRPINEQFF.

This clonotype was observed once. V usage is TRBV6-1 and J usage is TRBJ2-5, with D tentatively TRBD2 (5 bases). V was cut by 8 bases and J by 3 bases, with 31 bases left in between. Looked up from germline, CDR1 is MNHNS and CDR2 is SASEGT. This CDR3 comprises 19 residues. The CDR3 sequence is CASSKTRLAPKNKKETQYF. The CDR3 nucleotides read TGTGCCAGCTCGAAAACACGCCTAGCACCAAAAAACAAAAAAGAGACCCAGTACTTC.

V and J are TRBV9 and TRBJ2-3; TRBD2 is a possible D gene (6 bases). This CDR3 contains 15 residues. CDR1 is SGDLS, CDR2 YYNGEE, per germline. V lost 3 bases and J lost 6, with 17 bases in between. The CDR3 sequence: CASSGLGWDADTQYF. The CDR3 region has the DNA TGTGCCAGCAGCGGACTAGGCTGGGATGCGGATACGCAGTATTTT.

The chain carries TRBV20-1 and TRBJ2-3, with 12 bases that match TRBD2. The CDR3 totals 16 residues. Germline CDR1 and CDR2: DFQATT and SNEGSKA (reference sequence). V was pared by 0 bases and J by 6 bases, with 7 bases of the junction left unmatched. In nucleotides, the CDR3 is TGCAGTGCTAGAGATCCCTGGACTAGCGGGATCGATACGCAGTATTTT. This translates into CSARDPWTSGIDTQYF.

The V and J genes are TRBV28 and TRBJ2-5; 7 bases fit TRBD2. Germline CDR1 is MDHEN and CDR2 is SYDVKM. J was trimmed by 5 bases and V by 6 bases; bases with no gene match: 12. The CDR3 is 15 residues long. DNA of the CDR3: TGTGCCAGCAGCCGAGATGTGGGGGGGGGGGAGACCCAGTACTTC. Residues: CASSRDVGGGETQYF. The whole variable domain, filled in from reference TRBV28 and TRBJ2-5, reads DVKVTQSSRYLVKRTGEKVFLECVQDMDHENMFWYRQDPGLGLRLIYFSYDVKMKEKGDIPEGYSVSREKKERFSLILESASTNQTSMYLCASSRDVGGGETQYFGPGTRLLVL.

Only a few counts were recorded for this clonotype. The chain recombines TRBV9 with TRBJ2-2; TRBD2 matches 12 bases. The length of the CDR3 is 17 residues. Germline V gives CDR1 SGDLS, CDR2 YYNGEE. The trim removed 4 bases at V and 5 bases at J, leaving 9 bases unmatched. This CDR3 is CASSPRLAGEYTGELFF. The CDR3 DNA reads TGTGCCAGCAGCCCCAGACTAGCGGGAGAGTATACCGGGGAGCTGTTTTTT.

There are a few counts of this clonotype. The chain recombines TRBV6-1 with TRBJ2-1, with 11 bases that match TRBD2. The germline V gene encodes CDR1 MNHNS and CDR2 SASEGT. The CDR3 has 16 amino acids. The junction had 7 bases not matched to a gene; V was cut back by 7 bases and J by 2 bases. DNA for the CDR3: TGTGCCAGCATGACCAGACTAGCGGGAACCTACAATGAGCAGTTCTTC. This sequence encodes CASMTRLAGTYNEQFF.

This clonotype showed up just once. A clone one base away is much larger, so this may be a read error. Here the CDR3 DNA reads TGTGCCTGGGGGCAGGGGGGGGGCTACGAGCAGTACTTC. This encodes CAWGQGGGYEQYF. V gene TRBV30 combines with J gene TRBJ2-7, with D perhaps TRBD1 or TRBD2 (7 bases each). Germline CDR1 GTSNPN, CDR2 SVGIG (reference sequence). This CDR3 contains 13 residues. V shed 5 bases and J shed 3 bases, with 14 bases lying between them.

This clonotype has more than one count but fewer than ten. The CDR3 sequence is CAWSEGGLAGVSKTQYF. Here the CDR3 DNA reads TGTGCCTGGAGTGAGGGGGGACTAGCGGGAGTTTCGAAGACCCAGTACTTC. The chain couples TRBV30 to TRBJ2-5; TRBD2 matches at 14 bases. The V segment lost 1 base and the J segment 6 bases; nucleotides outside the gene matches: 10. The CDR3 contains 17 residues. Germline CDR1 GTSNPN, CDR2 SVGIG (reference sequence).

V is TRBV12-3 or TRBV12-4 and J is TRBJ2-6; 8 bases line up with TRBD1. CDR3 size: 14 residues. Unmatched junction bases numbered 5, after V lost 10 bases and J lost 3 bases. The CDR3 nucleotides are TGTGCCAACAGACAGGGGTATGGGGCCAACGTCCTGACTTTC. It translates to CANRQGYGANVLTF.

The chain joins TRBV28 to TRBJ2-7; 7 nucleotides align to TRBD2. In germline, CDR1 is MDHEN, CDR2 SYDVKM. This CDR3 spans 14 amino acids. Trimming at V came to 8 bases and at J to 0 bases, leaving 7 bases not matched to a gene. The CDR3 loop reads CASASSGGSYEQYF. CDR3 coding DNA: TGTGCCAGCGCCTCCTCGGGGGGCTCCTACGAGCAGTACTTC.

The V and J genes are TRBV5-1 and TRBJ1-1, with TRBD1 identical over 10 bases. V trimming: 4 bases; J trimming: 5 bases; junction bases outside the gene matches: 5. Germline V gene lookup returns CDR1 SGHRS and CDR2 YFSETQ. This CDR3 has 14 residues. The CDR3: CASSVGQGGTEAFF. The CDR3 DNA reads as TGCGCCAGCAGCGTTGGACAGGGGGGGACTGAAGCTTTCTTT.

The sample holds many counts of this clonotype. The CDR3 region has the DNA TGTGCCATCAGTCAAAAAGGACAGGTTGCGTATGGCTACACCTTC. Its translation: CAISQKGQVAYGYTF. The rearrangement links TRBV10-3 to TRBJ1-2; 7 nucleotides match TRBD1. CDR1 and CDR2 (germline): ENHRY, SYGVKD. This CDR3 has 15 amino acids. The V gene end was trimmed by 5 bases and the J gene end by 5 bases; junction bases not matched to a gene: 11.

The CDR3 coding sequence is TGTGCCAGCAGTGGGGGGACTAGCGGGACATACAATGAGCAGTTCTTC. This sequence encodes CASSGGTSGTYNEQFF. This sequence joins TRBV25-1 and TRBJ2-1, with 13 bases fitting TRBD2. J lost 4 bases, V lost 4 bases, and 4 bases had no gene match. The CDR3 sequence is 16 residues long. Per germline, CDR1 MGHDK and CDR2 SYGVNS.

This clonotype was observed at least ten times. The chain uses TRBV6-5 and TRBJ2-4, with 13 bases matching TRBD2. The CDR3 length is 20 residues. V was clipped by 2 bases and J by 1 base; unmatched bases: 11. Germline CDR1 reads MNHEY; CDR2 reads SVGAGI. The CDR3 nucleotides read TGTGCCAGCAGTTACCTATGGACTAGCGGGAGTTTTGGGGCCAAAAACATTCAGTACTTC. Its translation: CASSYLWTSGSFGAKNIQYF.

The chain carries TRBV12-3 or TRBV12-4 and TRBJ1-2; no firm D call. Between the trimmed V and J ends, which lost 5 bases and 2 bases, there was a span of 18 bases. The length of the CDR3 is 16 residues. CDR3 in DNA: TGTGCCAGCAGTACCTCCGATAGGACGACAAACTATGGCTACACCTTC. Translated, it gives CASSTSDRTTNYGYTF.

This clonotype showed up just a few times. The chain combines TRBV18 with TRBJ2-7, with 7 nucleotides matching TRBD2. The CDR3 runs 16 residues. Looked up from germline, CDR1 is KGHSH and CDR2 is LQKENI. J was trimmed by 9 bases and V by 1 base; bases with no gene match: 15. The CDR3 loop is CASSPQSLLREPSQYF. For the CDR3, the DNA is TGTGCCAGCTCACCACAGTCCTTACTGCGGGAGCCGTCGCAGTACTTC.

This clonotype was observed at least ten times. V gene TRBV3-1 combines with J gene TRBJ2-1; 8 bases fit TRBD2. Germline V gene sequence: CDR1 LGHDT, CDR2 YNNKEL (reference sequence). V lost 1 base to trimming and J lost 7 bases; unmatched junction nucleotides: 6. The CDR3 consists of 15 residues. The CDR3 DNA sequence: TGTGCCAGCAGCCAAGTTAGCGGGAAAACGAATGAGCAGTTCTTC. Its translation: CASSQVSGKTNEQFF.

This clonotype appeared many times. The chain uses TRBV11-2 and TRBJ2-7; 13 nucleotides line up with TRBD2. Germline lookup yields CDR1 SGHAT and CDR2 FQNNGV. The CDR3 runs to 16 residues. V lost 5 bases, J lost 2 bases, and 6 bases stayed unmatched. In nucleotides, the CDR3 is TGTGCCAGCAGCGGACGGACTAGCGGGAGAACCTACGAGCAGTACTTC. It specifies CASSGRTSGRTYEQYF. Full variable domain (rest looked up from reference TRBV11-2 and TRBJ2-7): EAGVAQSPRYKIIEKRQSVAFWCNPISGHATLYWYQQILGQGPKLLIQFQNNGVVDDSQLPKDRFSAERLKGVDSTLKIQPAKLEDSAVYLCASSGRTSGRTYEQYFGPGTRLTVT.

This clonotype was observed a few times. The rearrangement uses TRBV5-6 and TRBJ2-4; D is undetermined. CDR1 and CDR2 from the germline V gene are SGHDT and YYEEEE. V was pared by 4 bases and J by 8 bases, with 16 bases between. This CDR3 region has 14 residues. CDR3 sequence reads: CASSGKGQADIQYF. CDR3 DNA sequence: TGTGCCAGCAGCGGCAAGGGCCAGGCGGACATTCAGTACTTC.

This clonotype occurred a few times. The rearrangement uses TRBV28 and TRBJ1-1, with 7 bases lining up with TRBD1. The CDR3 runs 14 residues. Germline CDR1 and CDR2: MDHEN and SYDVKM. V lost 7 bases and J lost 2; bases outside the gene matches: 7. The CDR3 is CASIQTGTNTEAFF. The DNA for the CDR3 is TGTGCCAGCATCCAGACAGGGACCAACACTGAAGCTTTCTTT.

This clonotype appeared many times. The J gene is TRBJ2-2, the V gene TRBV30, with 7 bases aligning to TRBD1. Germline V gene lookup returns CDR1 GTSNPN and CDR2 SVGIG (reference sequence). After removal of 4 bases from V and 5 bases from J, the junction contained 4 bases not matched to a gene. The CDR3 contains 13 residues. DNA of the CDR3: TGTGCCTGGATAACAGGGGCAACCGGGGAGCTGTTTTTT. Protein product: CAWITGATGELFF. Full variable domain (remainder filled in from reference TRBV30 and TRBJ2-2): SQTIHQWPATLVQPVGSPLSLECTVEGTSNPNLYWYRQAAGRGLQLLFYSVGIGQISSEVPQNLSASRPQDRQFILSSKKLLLSDSGFYLCAWITGATGELFFGEGSRLTVL.

Turning to this clonotype: A clone one base away is much larger, so this may be a read error. V and J are TRBV11-2 and TRBJ2-5; TRBD2 matches at 7 bases. CDR3 length: 14 residues. V shed 8 bases, J shed 4 bases, and the junction held 10 bases outside the gene matches. In germline, CDR1 is SGHAT, CDR2 FQNNGV. CDR3 amino acids: CASGARLAGETQYF. The CDR3, as DNA: TGTGCCAGCGGCGCGAGACTAGCCGGAGAGACCCAGTACTTC.

The chain couples TRBV12-3 or TRBV12-4 to TRBJ2-2; D might be TRBD1 (5 bases). V was pared by 9 bases and J by 3 bases, with 17 bases between. The CDR3 runs 15 residues. CDR3 coding DNA: TGTGCCAGGAACAACCAGGGAAAGGACACCGGGGAGCTGTTTTTT. Translating gives CARNNQGKDTGELFF.